The 9 T cell receptor beta chains listed next were all sequenced from one sample in a study of blood T cell repertoires in COVID-19. Generated by immunoSEQ multiplex PCR, the TCRdb table keeps only in-frame clones and is missing some. Found here are more than 80,000 clones, around three quarters of them singletons; the top ten hold around 23%. Source material: peripheral blood. Receptors originate from a woman aged 60-70 years in a cohort sampled during active or convalescent COVID-19.

The rearrangement uses TRBV7-9 and TRBJ1-2; D remains ambiguous. The V end was cut by 4 bases, the J end by 1 base, with 19 bases between. The V gene's germline CDR1 is SEHNR and CDR2 FQNEAQ (reference sequence). This CDR3 is 17 amino acids long. The CDR3 spells CASSSQGVGILNYGYTF. CDR3 DNA: TGTGCCAGCAGCTCCCAAGGTGTGGGCATCCTTAACTATGGCTACACCTTC.

V usage is TRBV7-2 and J usage is TRBJ1-3; unclear D gene. This CDR3 contains 16 residues. Germline V gene lookup returns CDR1 SGHTA and CDR2 FQGNSA. Trimming shortened V by 1 base and J by 0 bases, and 10 bases separated the two germline ends. In DNA form, the CDR3 reads TGTGCCAGCAGCTTAGGAAGGAGAAACTCTGGAAACACCATATATTTT. Translating gives CASSLGRRNSGNTIYF. Full variable domain (missing parts from reference TRBV7-2 and TRBJ1-3): GAGVSQSPSNKVTEKGKDVELRCDPISGHTALYWYRQSLGQGLEFLIYFQGNSAPDKSGLPSDRFSAERTGGSVSTLTIQRTQQEDSAVYLCASSLGRRNSGNTIYFGEGSWLTVV.

V gene TRBV5-1 combines with J gene TRBJ2-7; 8 bases map to TRBD1. This CDR3 contains 16 residues. V was pared by 0 bases and J by 4 bases, with 9 bases of the junction left unmatched. Germline values: CDR1 SGHRS, CDR2 YFSETQ. CDR3 region: CASSLAPRQGRYEQYF. CDR3 coding DNA: TGCGCCAGCAGCTTGGCCCCTCGACAGGGGCGTTACGAGCAGTACTTC.

This clone was seen more than once but under ten times. The chain recombines TRBV3-1 (or the pseudogene TRBV3-2) with TRBJ2-6; TRBD1 might be the D (6 bases). This CDR3 region has 15 residues. The germline V and J ends were trimmed by 4 bases and 2 bases, with 9 bases remaining between them. Germline-derived CDR1 and CDR2 are LGHDT and YNNKEL (reference sequence). In DNA form, the CDR3 reads TGTGCCAGCAGCCTAAAGGGGGCTGGGGCCAACGTCCTGACTTTC. Translation gives CASSLKGAGANVLTF.

The chain employs TRBV6-2 or TRBV6-3 and TRBJ2-4, with D perhaps matching TRBD1 (6 bases). Trimming removed 0 bases at V and 8 bases at J, with 14 bases between. Germline V gives CDR1 MNHEY, CDR2 SVGEGT. The CDR3 extends over 15 amino acids. The CDR3 is CASSYSGAGRDIQYF. CDR3 DNA: TGTGCCAGCAGTTACTCGGGGGCCGGGCGGGACATTCAGTACTTC.

This clone was seen ten or more times. The gene calls are TRBV5-4 and TRBJ2-7; D is possibly TRBD1 (7 bases). In germline, CDR1 is SGHNT, CDR2 YYREEE (reference sequence). The V end was cut by 4 bases, the J end by 5 bases, with 19 bases between. CDR3 length: 15 residues. The CDR3 spells CASSLKTGRLNEQYF. The CDR3 nucleotides read TGTGCCAGCAGCCTAAAGACAGGGAGGCTAAACGAGCAGTACTTC.

V and J are TRBV5-6 and TRBJ1-6; the match to TRBD1 covers 8 bases. The CDR3 spans 17 residues. Germline V gives CDR1 SGHDT, CDR2 YYEEEE. After removal of 4 bases from V and 0 bases from J, the junction contained 6 bases not matched to a gene. The CDR3 coding sequence is TGTGCCAGCAGCCCCCGGACAGGGAGCTCCTATAATTCACCCCTCCACTTT. This sequence encodes CASSPRTGSSYNSPLHF.

The chain combines TRBV14 with TRBJ2-2, with D uncertain. The germline V gene has CDR1 SGHDN and CDR2 FVKESK. Between the trimmed V and J ends, which lost 5 bases and 2 bases, there was a span of 6 bases. The CDR3 consists of 13 residues. CDR3 region: CASSYINTGELFF. The DNA for the CDR3 is TGTGCCAGCAGCTACATCAACACCGGGGAGCTGTTTTTT.

This clone was seen a few times. The chain has TRBV29-1 and TRBJ2-7, with TRBD1 as a possible D gene (7 bases). The CDR3 is 13 amino acids. The V and J ends lost 4 bases and 3 bases respectively, with 13 bases between them. Germline-derived CDR1 and CDR2 are SQVTM and ANQGSEA. The CDR3 nucleotides read TGCAGCGTTGGGACAGGTAGCGGCTACGAGCAGTACTTC. Protein product: CSVGTGSGYEQYF.